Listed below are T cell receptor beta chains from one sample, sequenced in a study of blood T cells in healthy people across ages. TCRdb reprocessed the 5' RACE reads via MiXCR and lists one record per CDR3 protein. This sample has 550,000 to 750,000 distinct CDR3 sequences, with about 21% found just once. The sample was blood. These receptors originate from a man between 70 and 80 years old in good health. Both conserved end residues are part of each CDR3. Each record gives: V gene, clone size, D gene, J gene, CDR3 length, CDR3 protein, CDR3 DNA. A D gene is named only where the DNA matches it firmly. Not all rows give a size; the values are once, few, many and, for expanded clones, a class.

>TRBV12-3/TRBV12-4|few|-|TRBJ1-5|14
CASSGQISNQPQHF
TGTGCCAGCAGCGGACAGATTAGCAATCAGCCCCAGCATTTT
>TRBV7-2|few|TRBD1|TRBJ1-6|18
CASSSPPTGGGLKSPLHF
TGTGCCAGCAGCTCCCCCCCCACAGGGGGCGGTTTAAAATCACCCCTCCACTTT
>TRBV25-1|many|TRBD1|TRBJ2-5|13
CASRGGRQETQYF
TGTGCCAGCAGAGGGGGCCGGCAAGAGACCCAGTACTTC
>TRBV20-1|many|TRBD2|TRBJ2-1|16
CSARDYGTSFSYEQFF
TGCAGTGCTAGAGATTACGGGACTAGCTTTTCCTATGAGCAGTTCTTC
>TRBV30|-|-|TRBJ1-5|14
CAWSVGESNQPQHF
TGTGCCTGGAGTGTGGGGGAGAGCAATCAGCCCCAGCATTTT
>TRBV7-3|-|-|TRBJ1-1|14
CASSSLGEGTEAFF
TGTGCCAGCAGCTCTCTGGGGGAGGGCACTGAAGCTTTCTTT
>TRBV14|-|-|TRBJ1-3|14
CASSQGGSGNTIYF
TGTGCCAGCAGCCAAGGAGGGTCTGGAAACACCATATATTTT
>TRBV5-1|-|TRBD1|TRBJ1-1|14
CASSFTTGGTEAFF
TGCGCCAGCAGCTTTACTACAGGGGGCACTGAAGCTTTCTTT
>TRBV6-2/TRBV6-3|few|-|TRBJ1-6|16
CASSSGTAFGNSPLHF
TGTGCCAGCAGTTCCGGGACGGCCTTCGGCAATTCACCCCTCCACTTT
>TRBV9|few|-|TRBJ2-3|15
CASSVGAGSPDTQYF
TGTGCCAGCAGCGTAGGGGCAGGGAGCCCAGATACGCAGTATTTT
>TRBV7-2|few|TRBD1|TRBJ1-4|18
CASSLAPGKTGVAEKLFF
TGTGCCAGCAGCTTAGCGCCGGGGAAGACAGGGGTGGCTGAAAAACTGTTTTTT
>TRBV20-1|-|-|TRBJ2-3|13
CSARLSGGDTQYF
TGCAGTGCTAGACTCTCGGGCGGAGATACGCAGTATTTT
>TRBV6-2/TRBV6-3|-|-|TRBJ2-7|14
CASSYSLGGYEQYF
TGTGCCAGCAGTTACTCCCTAGGGGGGTACGAGCAGTACTTC
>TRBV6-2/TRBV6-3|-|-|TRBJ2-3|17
CACSYSTAVSETDTQYF
TGTGCCTGCAGTTACTCGACGGCAGTTAGTGAGACAGATACGCAGTATTTT
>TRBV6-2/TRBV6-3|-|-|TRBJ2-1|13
CASTAIASAEQFF
TGTGCCAGCACAGCCATAGCGTCCGCTGAGCAGTTCTTC
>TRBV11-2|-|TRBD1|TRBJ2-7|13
CASGQGRVYEQYF
TGTGCCAGCGGACAGGGGAGGGTCTACGAGCAGTACTTC
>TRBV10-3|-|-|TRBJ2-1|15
CAIRSSGTQNNEQFF
TGTGCCATCAGGAGTTCCGGGACGCAAAACAATGAGCAGTTCTTC
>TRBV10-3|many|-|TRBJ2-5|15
CAISDQGGYQETQYF
TGTGCCATCAGTGATCAGGGGGGGTACCAAGAGACCCAGTACTTC
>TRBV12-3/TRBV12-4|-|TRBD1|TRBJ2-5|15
CASSLLGQGVNEQSF
TGTGCCAGCAGTTTACTAGGACAGGGAGTAAATGAGCAGTCCTTC
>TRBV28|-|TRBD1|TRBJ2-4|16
CASSQQGAKAKNIQYF
TGTGCCAGCAGTCAACAGGGGGCAAAGGCCAAAAACATTCAGTACTTC
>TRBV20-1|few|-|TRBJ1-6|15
CSARDRPGGSSPLHF
TGCAGTGCTAGAGATCGACCCGGGGGTAGTTCACCCCTCCACTTT
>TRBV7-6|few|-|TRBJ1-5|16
CASSSFRRGSNQPQHF
TGTGCCAGCAGCTCCTTCCGGAGGGGCAGCAATCAGCCCCAGCATTTT
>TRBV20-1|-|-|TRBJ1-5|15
CSARPTGRKEQPQHF
TGCAGTGCTAGGCCAACAGGGCGAAAGGAACAGCCCCAGCATTTT
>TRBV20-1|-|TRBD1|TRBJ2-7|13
CSAPGTGSNEQYF
TGCAGTGCCCCCGGGACAGGGAGCAACGAGCAGTACTTC
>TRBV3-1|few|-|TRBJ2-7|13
CASSQGGIHEQYF
TGTGCCAGCAGCCAAGGTGGGATCCACGAGCAGTACTTC
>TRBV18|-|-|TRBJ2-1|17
CASSPIHSGNSYTEQFF
TGTGCCAGCTCACCAATCCATAGCGGAAACTCCTACACTGAGCAGTTCTTC
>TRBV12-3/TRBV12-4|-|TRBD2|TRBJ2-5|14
CASSFQRGQETQYF
TGTGCCAGCAGTTTCCAGCGGGGTCAAGAGACCCAGTACTTC
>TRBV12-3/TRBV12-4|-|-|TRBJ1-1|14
CASSHWTDNTEAFF
TGTGCCAGCAGTCATTGGACGGACAACACTGAAGCTTTCTTT